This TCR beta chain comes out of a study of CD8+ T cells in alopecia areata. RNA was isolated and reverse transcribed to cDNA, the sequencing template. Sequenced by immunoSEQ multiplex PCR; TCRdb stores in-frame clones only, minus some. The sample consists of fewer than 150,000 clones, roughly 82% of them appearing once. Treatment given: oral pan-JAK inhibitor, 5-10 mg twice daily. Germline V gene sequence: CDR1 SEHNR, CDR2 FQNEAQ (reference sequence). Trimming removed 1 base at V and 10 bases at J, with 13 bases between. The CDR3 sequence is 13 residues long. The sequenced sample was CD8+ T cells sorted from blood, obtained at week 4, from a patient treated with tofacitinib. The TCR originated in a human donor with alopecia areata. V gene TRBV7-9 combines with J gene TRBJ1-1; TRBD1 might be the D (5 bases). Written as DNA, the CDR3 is TGTGCCAGCAGCTTAGATCCGGGAAGGGGAGCTTTCTTT. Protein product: CASSLDPGRGAFF.